The 27 T cell receptor beta chains below all came from one sample that was sequenced in a study of T cell changes during pregnancy in multiple sclerosis. Produced via immunoSEQ multiplex PCR; TCRdb's table is partial and in-frame only. In the table there are more than 55,000 clones, roughly 88% of which are singletons. The input for sequencing was peripheral blood, taken in the third trimester of pregnancy. These receptors were taken from a female donor in good health, enrolled as a control in a pregnancy study.

The CDR3 DNA reads TGTGCCAGCAGCCCCCCGTTCGGACAGCCCGTAGGGTACGAGCAGTACTTC. Its protein is CASSPPFGQPVGYEQYF. The chain uses TRBV7-9 and TRBJ2-7, with D tentatively TRBD1 (6 bases). CDR3 length equals 17 residues. Trimming took 5 bases from V and 4 from J, leaving 24 bases between them. Germline CDR1 SEHNR, CDR2 FQNEAQ (reference sequence).

This sequence joins TRBV15 and TRBJ1-3; a possible D gene is TRBD1 (5 bases). Trimming pared 0 bases from V and 2 bases from J, leaving 11 bases between. Germline CDR1 LNHNV, CDR2 YYDKDF (reference sequence). The CDR3 is 16 residues long. CDR3 coding DNA: TGTGCCACCAGCAGAGACCCGCTAGGGGCTGGAAACACCATATATTTT. Amino acids: CATSRDPLGAGNTIYF.

The V call is TRBV19, the J call TRBJ2-2, with 9 bases matching TRBD1. Germline V CDR1 and CDR2: LNHDA, SQIVND (reference sequence). The length of the CDR3 is 14 residues. J was trimmed by 3 bases and V by 8 bases; bases with no gene match: 4. This chain's CDR3 is CASEDRGDTGELFF. The DNA for the CDR3 is TGTGCCAGTGAAGACAGGGGGGACACCGGGGAGCTGTTTTTT.

The CDR3 bases are TGTGCCACCAGCAGAGATCTTAGACAGGACGCGGGGGAGCTGTTTTTT. Translated, it gives CATSRDLRQDAGELFF. V is TRBV15 and J is TRBJ2-2, with TRBD1 as a possible D gene (6 bases). Germline values: CDR1 LNHNV, CDR2 YYDKDF (reference sequence). V lost 0 bases and J lost 8, with 16 bases in between. The CDR3 contains 16 residues.

The V call is TRBV29-1, the J call TRBJ2-1; tentatively, D is TRBD1 (6 bases). From germline, CDR1 is SQVTM and CDR2 ANQGSEA. The CDR3 contains 16 residues. Trimming removed 1 base from V and 1 base from J, with 14 bases in between. In DNA, the CDR3 is TGCAGCGTTGAAGCCCTACAGGGAAGTTCCTACAATGAGCAGTTCTTC. Protein: CSVEALQGSSYNEQFF.

The chain employs TRBV20-1 and TRBJ2-5, with no clear D. The CDR3 has 11 residues. Deletions cut 2 bases from V and 5 bases from J, with 6 bases between. Germline V gene lookup returns CDR1 DFQATT and CDR2 SNEGSKA (reference sequence). CDR3 in DNA: TGCAGTGCTAGAATCGGGGAGACCCAGTACTTC. Protein: CSARIGETQYF.

This chain joins TRBV10-3 and TRBJ2-7; TRBD2 might be the D (6 bases). The germline V gene encodes CDR1 ENHRY and CDR2 SYGVKD. The V gene lost 4 bases and the J gene lost 7 bases, with 17 bases spanning the gap. This CDR3 has 14 amino acids. The CDR3 loop is CAISGPGEGREQYF. The CDR3 nucleotides read TGTGCCATCAGTGGGCCGGGGGAAGGGAGGGAGCAGTACTTC.

In its sample, this clone was seen a few times. This chain connects TRBV14 to TRBJ1-2; TRBD1 matches at 9 bases. This CDR3 comprises 15 residues. V trimming: 8 bases; J trimming: 2 bases; junction bases outside the gene matches: 9. From germline, CDR1 is SGHDN and CDR2 FVKESK. The CDR3, as DNA: TGTGCCAGCGAACCCCGGACAGGGGAAAACTATGGCTACACCTTC. Its protein product is CASEPRTGENYGYTF. The full variable domain, its missing parts supplied by reference TRBV14 and TRBJ1-2, is EAGVTQFPSHSVIEKGQTVTLRCDPISGHDNLYWYRRVMGKEIKFLLHFVKESKQDESGMPNNRFLAERTGGTYSTLKVQPAELEDSGVYFCASEPRTGENYGYTFGSGTRLTVV.

As DNA, the CDR3 is TGTGCCAGCAGCTCGAGGAATCAGCCCCAGCATTTT. Protein product: CASSSRNQPQHF. This chain joins TRBV14 and TRBJ1-5; D is unclear. In germline, CDR1 is SGHDN, CDR2 FVKESK. The V end was cut by 5 bases, the J end by 4 bases, with 6 bases between. This CDR3 has 12 amino acids.

The V gene is TRBV4-1, the J gene TRBJ2-2; 12 bases fit TRBD2. J gave up 6 bases and V 2 bases, and 4 bases lay outside the gene matches. The CDR3 length is 16 residues. Germline CDR1 MGHRA, CDR2 YSYEKL. The DNA of the CDR3 is TGCGCCAGCAGCCAAAGGACTAGCGGGACCCCCGGGGAGCTGTTTTTT. This encodes CASSQRTSGTPGELFF.

The rearrangement joins TRBV9 to TRBJ2-3, with TRBD2 matching 8 bases. V shed 3 bases and J 4 bases; nucleotides not matched to a gene: 10. The CDR3 runs to 16 residues. The germline gives CDR1 SGDLS, CDR2 YYNGEE. The CDR3 loop reads CASSAQGRGGSDTQYF. CDR3 nucleotides: TGTGCCAGCAGCGCCCAGGGACGGGGGGGCTCAGATACGCAGTATTTT.

The genes are TRBV4-3 and TRBJ2-5, with a possible D match to TRBD2 (6 bases). Germline loops: CDR1 LGHNA, CDR2 YSLEER. This CDR3 spans 16 amino acids. V lost 0 bases to trimming and J lost 2 bases, with 13 bases between them. For the CDR3, the DNA is TGCGCCAGCAGCCAAGATTACGGGGGAGCGCAAGAGACCCAGTACTTC. Amino acids: CASSQDYGGAQETQYF.

The CDR3 spells CASRGTIYGYTF. The CDR3 nucleotides read TGTGCCAGCCGCGGGACCATTTATGGCTACACCTTC. This chain connects TRBV2 to TRBJ1-2, with TRBD1 as a possible D gene (5 bases). V shed 8 bases and J shed 5 bases, with 12 bases lying between them. This CDR3 spans 12 amino acids. Germline V gene sequence: CDR1 SNHLY, CDR2 FYNNEI.

The rearrangement links TRBV19 to TRBJ2-7; 8 bases align to TRBD1. Germline V lookup: CDR1 LNHDA, CDR2 SQIVND (reference sequence). The CDR3 is 14 residues long. V shed 6 bases and J 7 bases; nucleotides not matched to a gene: 11. CDR3 amino acids: CASSHQGATGEQYF. For the CDR3, the DNA is TGTGCCAGTAGCCACCAGGGGGCGACGGGGGAGCAGTACTTC.

The chain employs TRBV7-2 and TRBJ1-3; 7 bases are shared with TRBD1. The CDR3 loop spans 17 amino acids. CDR1 is SGHTA, CDR2 FQGNSA, per germline. V dropped 2 bases and J dropped 3; count of bases not matched to a gene: 10. Here the CDR3 DNA reads TGTGCCAGCAGCTTACTGACAGGGAGTCTTAGTGGAAACACCATATATTTT. Translation gives CASSLLTGSLSGNTIYF. The complete variable domain, with remaining parts taken from reference TRBV7-2 and TRBJ1-3, reads GAGVSQSPSNKVTEKGKDVELRCDPISGHTALYWYRQSLGQGLEFLIYFQGNSAPDKSGLPSDRFSAERTGGSVSTLTIQRTQQEDSAVYLCASSLLTGSLSGNTIYFGEGSWLTVV.

This clone is a singleton in its sample. The CDR3 sequence: CASGTQRFYNEQFF. As DNA, the CDR3 is TGTGCCAGCGGGACTCAGCGGTTCTACAATGAGCAGTTCTTC. The chain uses TRBV6-1 and TRBJ2-1; D possibly corresponds to TRBD2 (6 bases). This CDR3 has 14 amino acids. Germline lookup yields CDR1 MNHNS and CDR2 SASEGT. V gave up 8 bases and J gave up 3 bases, with 14 bases separating them.

This chain uses TRBV18 with TRBJ2-7, with a weak D call TRBD2 (6 bases). The CDR3 has 15 residues. Germline V CDR1 and CDR2: KGHSH, LQKENI. Trimming removed 1 base at V and 0 bases at J, with 10 bases between. The CDR3 nucleotides read TGTGCCAGCTCACCACAGGCGCGGGACTCCTACGAGCAGTACTTC. It specifies CASSPQARDSYEQYF.

V usage is TRBV5-1 and J usage is TRBJ2-3, with 9 bases that match TRBD2. V dropped 5 bases and J dropped 2; count of bases not matched to a gene: 18. The CDR3 consists of 19 residues. Germline CDR1 is SGHRS and CDR2 is YFSETQ. The CDR3 protein is CASSLPLKPTSGTTDTQYF. The CDR3 DNA reads as TGCGCCAGCAGTTTGCCCCTAAAACCGACTAGCGGAACCACAGATACGCAGTATTTT. Together with reference TRBV5-1 and TRBJ2-3, the CDR3 gives the full variable domain: KAGVTQTPRYLIKTRGQQVTLSCSPISGHRSVSWYQQTPGQGLQFLFEYFSETQRNKGNFPGRFSGRQFSNSRSEMNVSTLELGDSALYLCASSLPLKPTSGTTDTQYFGPGTRLTVL.

This clone was picked up one time. The V gene is TRBV19, the J gene TRBJ2-7, with 7 nucleotides matching TRBD2. The CDR3 runs to 15 residues. Germline CDR1 and CDR2: LNHDA and SQIVND (reference sequence). Unmatched junction bases numbered 8, after V lost 4 bases and J lost 2 bases. The chain's CDR3 is CASSTGRRGAYEQYF. The CDR3 region has the DNA TGTGCCAGTAGTACGGGGAGACGGGGGGCCTACGAGCAGTACTTC.

This clone was counted a single time. The CDR3, as DNA: TGCGCCAGCAGCTTGGCCGGGGTGGATAGTCAAGAGACCCAGTACTTC. Amino acids: CASSLAGVDSQETQYF. The V gene is TRBV5-1, the J gene TRBJ2-5; D is perhaps TRBD2 (5 bases). V lost 0 bases, J lost 2 bases, and 14 bases lay in between. In germline, CDR1 is SGHRS, CDR2 YFSETQ. CDR3 size: 16 residues.

The V and J genes are TRBV5-4 and TRBJ1-1, with D possibly being TRBD1 (5 bases). The CDR3 consists of 17 residues. V was trimmed by 0 bases and J by 1 base, leaving 16 bases between them. CDR1 and CDR2 from the germline V gene are SGHNT and YYREEE (reference sequence). The DNA of the CDR3 is TGTGCCAGCAGCTTGGGTGTGGGGCCCCGGTCGAACACTGAAGCTTTCTTT. Encoded protein: CASSLGVGPRSNTEAFF.

The J gene is TRBJ2-3, the V gene TRBV6-5, with a tentative D call TRBD2 (5 bases). Germline V gene data show CDR1 as MNHEY and CDR2 as SVGAGI. The CDR3 length is 14 residues. V lost 5 bases, J lost 1 base, and 10 bases lay in between. Written as DNA, the CDR3 is TGTGCCAGCAGTCCCGGGCGGGGCACAGATACGCAGTATTTT. Protein product: CASSPGRGTDTQYF.

The V call is TRBV11-2, the J call TRBJ2-7; TRBD2 might be the D (6 bases). CDR1 and CDR2 (germline): SGHAT, FQNNGV. Trimming removed 5 bases at V and 9 bases at J, with 17 bases between. This CDR3 comprises 13 residues. The DNA for the CDR3 is TGTGCCAGCAGCCCGGGGACTCCTCAAGGGCAGTACTTC. Translated: CASSPGTPQGQYF.

This sequence joins TRBV14 and TRBJ1-2; D is ambiguous. Germline assignment: CDR1 SGHDN and CDR2 FVKESK. The CDR3 is made up of 14 amino acids. Trimming removed 0 bases from V and 5 bases from J, with 10 bases in between. Here the CDR3 DNA reads TGTGCCAGCAGCCAAGAATTTTCGGGATATGGCTACACCTTC. Its translation is CASSQEFSGYGYTF.

This clone was found once. This may stem from a read error, because a much larger clone lies one nucleotide away. This sequence joins TRBV7-2 and TRBJ1-1; weak D call: TRBD1 (5 bases). The length of the CDR3 is 14 residues. Germline lookup yields CDR1 SGHTA and CDR2 FQGNSA. Between the trimmed V and J ends, which lost 5 bases and 3 bases, there was a span of 13 bases. The CDR3: CASSQTGCDTEAFF. In nucleotides, the CDR3 is TGTGCCAGCAGCCAAACAGGATGTGACACTGAAGCTTTCTTT.

The rearrangement uses TRBV11-3 and TRBJ2-3; TRBD2 matches 10 bases. The CDR3 loop spans 17 amino acids. Germline loops: CDR1 SGHNT, CDR2 YENEEA. V gave up 5 bases and J gave up 0 bases; unmatched junction bases: 8. CDR3 nucleotide sequence: TGTGCCAGCAGCCCTCGCCTAGCGGGGGTGAGCACAGATACGCAGTATTTT. It encodes CASSPRLAGVSTDTQYF.

V gene TRBV11-2 combines with J gene TRBJ2-5; D might be TRBD1 (5 bases). Trimming left V 0 bases short and J 5 bases short, with 13 bases between. Germline values: CDR1 SGHAT, CDR2 FQNNGV. The CDR3 covers 15 residues. The CDR3 region has the DNA TGTGCCAGCAGCTTAGATTCGGCAGGGTCTGAGACCCAGTACTTC. It yields the protein CASSLDSAGSETQYF.